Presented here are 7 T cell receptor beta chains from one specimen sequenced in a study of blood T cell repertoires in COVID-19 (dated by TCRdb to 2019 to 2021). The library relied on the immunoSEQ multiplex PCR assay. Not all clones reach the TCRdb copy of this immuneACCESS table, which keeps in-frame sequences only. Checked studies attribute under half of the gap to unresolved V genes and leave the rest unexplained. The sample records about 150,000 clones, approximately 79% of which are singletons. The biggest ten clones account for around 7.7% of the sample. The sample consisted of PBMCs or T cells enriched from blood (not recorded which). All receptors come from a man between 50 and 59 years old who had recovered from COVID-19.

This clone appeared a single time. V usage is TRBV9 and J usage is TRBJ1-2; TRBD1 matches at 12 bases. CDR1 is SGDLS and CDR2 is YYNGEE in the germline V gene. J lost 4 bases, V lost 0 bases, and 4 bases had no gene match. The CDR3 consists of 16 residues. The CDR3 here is CASSVGGTGGFYGYTF. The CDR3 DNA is TGTGCCAGCAGCGTAGGAGGGACAGGGGGCTTCTATGGCTACACCTTC.

CDR3 region: CASSRLGQGGKSPLHF. The CDR3 DNA is TGTGCCAGCAGCCGACTCGGACAGGGAGGAAAGTCACCCCTCCACTTT. The V gene is TRBV14, the J gene TRBJ1-6; 8 positions agree with TRBD1. This CDR3 is 16 amino acids long. The germline CDR1 and CDR2 sequences are SGHDN and FVKESK. The ends lost 4 bases at V and 10 bases at J; junction bases unmatched: 12.

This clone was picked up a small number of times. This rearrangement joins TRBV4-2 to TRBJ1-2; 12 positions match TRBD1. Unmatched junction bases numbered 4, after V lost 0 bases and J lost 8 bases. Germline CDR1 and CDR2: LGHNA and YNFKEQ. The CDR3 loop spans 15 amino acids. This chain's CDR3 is CASSQDGTGGQGYTF. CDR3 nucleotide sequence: TGTGCCAGCAGCCAAGATGGGACAGGGGGCCAAGGCTACACCTTC.

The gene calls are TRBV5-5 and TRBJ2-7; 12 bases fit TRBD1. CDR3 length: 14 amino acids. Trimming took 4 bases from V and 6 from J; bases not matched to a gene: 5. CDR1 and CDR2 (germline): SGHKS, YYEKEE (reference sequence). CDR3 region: CASSTGTGGSEQYF. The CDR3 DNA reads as TGTGCCAGCAGCACCGGGACAGGGGGCTCCGAGCAGTACTTC.

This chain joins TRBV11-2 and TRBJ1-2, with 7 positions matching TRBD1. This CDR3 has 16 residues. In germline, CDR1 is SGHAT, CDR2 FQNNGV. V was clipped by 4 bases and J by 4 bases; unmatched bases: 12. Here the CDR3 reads CASSSPHPGQSYGYTF. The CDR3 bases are TGTGCCAGCAGCTCACCCCACCCGGGACAGTCCTATGGCTACACCTTC.

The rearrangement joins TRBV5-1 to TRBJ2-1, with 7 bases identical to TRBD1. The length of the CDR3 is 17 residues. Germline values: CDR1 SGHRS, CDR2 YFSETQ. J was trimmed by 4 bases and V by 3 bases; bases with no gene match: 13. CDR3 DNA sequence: TGCGCCAGCAGCTCCCGGGACAAGCCGGGACAGTACAATGAGCAGTTCTTC. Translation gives CASSSRDKPGQYNEQFF.

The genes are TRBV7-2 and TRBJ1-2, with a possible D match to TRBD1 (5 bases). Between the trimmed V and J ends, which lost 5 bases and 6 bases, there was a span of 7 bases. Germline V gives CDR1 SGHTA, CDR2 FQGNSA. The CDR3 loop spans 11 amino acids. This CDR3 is CASSPGHGYTF. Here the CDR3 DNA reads TGTGCCAGCAGCCCAGGGCATGGCTACACCTTC.